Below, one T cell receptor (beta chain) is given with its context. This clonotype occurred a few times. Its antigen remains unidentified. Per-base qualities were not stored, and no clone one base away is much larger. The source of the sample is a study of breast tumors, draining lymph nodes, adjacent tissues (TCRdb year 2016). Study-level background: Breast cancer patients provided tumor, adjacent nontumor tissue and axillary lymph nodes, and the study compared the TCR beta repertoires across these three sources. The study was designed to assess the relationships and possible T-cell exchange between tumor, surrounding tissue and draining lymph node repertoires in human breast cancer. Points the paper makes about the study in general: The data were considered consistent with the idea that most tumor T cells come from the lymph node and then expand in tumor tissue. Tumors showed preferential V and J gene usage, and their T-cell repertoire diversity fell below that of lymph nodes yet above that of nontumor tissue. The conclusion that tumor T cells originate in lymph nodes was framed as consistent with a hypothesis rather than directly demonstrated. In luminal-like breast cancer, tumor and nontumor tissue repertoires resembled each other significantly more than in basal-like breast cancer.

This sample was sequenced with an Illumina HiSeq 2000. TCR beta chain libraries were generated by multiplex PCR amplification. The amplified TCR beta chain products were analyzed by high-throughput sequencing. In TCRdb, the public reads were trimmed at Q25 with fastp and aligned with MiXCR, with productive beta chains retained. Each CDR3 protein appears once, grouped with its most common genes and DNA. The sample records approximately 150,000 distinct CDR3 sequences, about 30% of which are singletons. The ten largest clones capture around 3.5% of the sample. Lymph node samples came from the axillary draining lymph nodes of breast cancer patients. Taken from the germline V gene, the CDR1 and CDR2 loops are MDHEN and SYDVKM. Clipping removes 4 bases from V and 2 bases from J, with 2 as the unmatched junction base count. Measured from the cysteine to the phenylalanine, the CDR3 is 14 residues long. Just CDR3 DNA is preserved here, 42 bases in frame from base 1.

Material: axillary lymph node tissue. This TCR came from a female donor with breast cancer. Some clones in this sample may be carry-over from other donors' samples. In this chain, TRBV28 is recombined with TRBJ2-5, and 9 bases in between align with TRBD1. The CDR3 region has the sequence CASSSDRGQETQYF. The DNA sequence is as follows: TGTGCCAGCAGTTCCGACAGGGGGCAAGAGACCCAGTACTTC.